This TCR beta chain comes out of a study of CXCR3-negative and CXCR3-positive naive CD8 T cells. Turning to the study itself: For each library, about 1.5 +/- 0.3 million TRB reads were obtained, about 135 million in total.

Every individual CD8+ T cell subset underwent sorting in triplicate at about 300,000 cells apiece. Germline V gene data show CDR1 as LGHNA and CDR2 as YSLEER. The CDR3 spans 14 residues. The method, 5' RACE with UMI labels, was used to prepare the TRB cDNA libraries. No DNA is given; TCRdb re-called the 5' RACE reads and lists each CDR3 protein once. Its listing shows around 92,000 distinct CDR3 sequences. Worth noting for this clonotype: Its antigen is undetermined.

Points from the study as a whole: Diversity in memory CD8+ cells fell much lower than the comparably high levels seen in both naive subsets. Once cells were cryopreserved, CXCR3 expression went down partly, and most assays used fresh PBMCs.

This chain connects TRBV4-3 to TRBJ2-2. Sample: naive CXCR3- CD8+ T cells from blood. Subset specified: CD45RO-CCR7+CD27+CD95- naive CD8+ T cells lacking CXCR3 (TNR3-). The receptor's source is a human donor in good health. Some clones in this sample may be carry-over from other donors' samples. This CDR3 reads CASSHGVGTGELFF.